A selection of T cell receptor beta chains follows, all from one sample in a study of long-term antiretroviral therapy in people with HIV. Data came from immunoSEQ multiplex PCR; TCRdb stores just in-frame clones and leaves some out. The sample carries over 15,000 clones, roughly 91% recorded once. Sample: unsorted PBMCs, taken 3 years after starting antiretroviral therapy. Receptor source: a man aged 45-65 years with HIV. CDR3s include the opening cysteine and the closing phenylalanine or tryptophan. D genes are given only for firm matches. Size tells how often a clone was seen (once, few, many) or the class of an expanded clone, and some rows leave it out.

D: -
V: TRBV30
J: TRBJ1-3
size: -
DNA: TGTGCCTGGAGTGAGTCTGGAAACACCATATATTTT
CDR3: CAWSESGNTIYF

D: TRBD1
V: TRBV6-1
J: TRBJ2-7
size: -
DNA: TGTGCCAGCCGGACGGGACAGGGTCGGTACGAGCAGTACTTC
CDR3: CASRTGQGRYEQYF

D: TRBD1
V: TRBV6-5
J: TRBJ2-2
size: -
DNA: TGTGCCAGCAGTGGACAGGGTAACACCGGGGAGCTGTTTTTT
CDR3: CASSGQGNTGELFF

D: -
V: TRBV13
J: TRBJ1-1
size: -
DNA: TGTGCCAGCAGCTTAGAACGGCAGAACACTGAAGCTTTCTTT
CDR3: CASSLERQNTEAFF

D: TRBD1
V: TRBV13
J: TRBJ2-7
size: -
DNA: TGTGCCAGCAGCTCCCGGGACAGGGCCTTCGAGCAGTACTTC
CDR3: CASSSRDRAFEQYF

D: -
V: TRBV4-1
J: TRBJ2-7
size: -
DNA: TGCGCCAGCAGCCAAGATGATGCCCCTAGCAAGCAGTACTTC
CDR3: CASSQDDAPSKQYF

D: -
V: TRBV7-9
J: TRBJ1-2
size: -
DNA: TGTGCCAGCAGCTTTAGGGGTAATGGCTACACCTTC
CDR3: CASSFRGNGYTF

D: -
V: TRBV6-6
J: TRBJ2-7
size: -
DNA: TGTGCCAGCAGCTCCGGTGAGATAGTGGAGCAGTACTTC
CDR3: CASSSGEIVEQYF

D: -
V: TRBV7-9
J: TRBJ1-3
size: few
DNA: TGTGCCAGCAGCTTAGGAAGGACACCCAGCTCTGGAAACACCATATATTTT
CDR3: CASSLGRTPSSGNTIYF

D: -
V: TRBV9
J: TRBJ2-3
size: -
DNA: TGTGCCAGCAGCGTAGCCCAGATCACAGATACGCAGTATTTT
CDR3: CASSVAQITDTQYF

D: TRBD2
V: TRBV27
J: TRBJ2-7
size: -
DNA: TGTGCCAGCAGTATTAGCGGGGCCGCGTCAGCCTACGAGCAGTACTTC
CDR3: CASSISGAASAYEQYF

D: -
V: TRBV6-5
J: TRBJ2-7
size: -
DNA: TGTGCCAGCAAGGCCGATTCCTACGAGCAGTACTTC
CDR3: CASKADSYEQYF

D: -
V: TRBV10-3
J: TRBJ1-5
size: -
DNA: TGTGCCATCAGTGAGTCCGGCCTCAATCAGCCCCAGCATTTT
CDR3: CAISESGLNQPQHF

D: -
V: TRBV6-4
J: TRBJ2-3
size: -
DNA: TGTGCCAGCAGTGACTCGATGGCAGGGAGCACAGATACGCAGTATTTT
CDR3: CASSDSMAGSTDTQYF

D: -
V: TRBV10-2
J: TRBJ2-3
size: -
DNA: TGCGCCAGTACACCTGACACGAACACAGATACGCAGTATTTT
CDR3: CASTPDTNTDTQYF

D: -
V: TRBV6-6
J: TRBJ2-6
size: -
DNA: TGTGCCAGCAGTTACACGTCTGGGGCCAACGTCCTGACTTTC
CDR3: CASSYTSGANVLTF

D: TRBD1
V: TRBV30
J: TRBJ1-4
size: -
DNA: TGTGCCTGGAGTGACTACAGGGGATACGAAAAACTGTTTTTT
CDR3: CAWSDYRGYEKLFF

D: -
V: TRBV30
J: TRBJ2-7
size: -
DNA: TGTGCCTGGACCCCAGGGGCCTACGAGCAGTACTTC
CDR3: CAWTPGAYEQYF

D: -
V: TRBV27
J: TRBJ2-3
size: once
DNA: TGTGCCAGCAGTTTGATTAGCACAGATACGCAGTATTTT
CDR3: CASSLISTDTQYF

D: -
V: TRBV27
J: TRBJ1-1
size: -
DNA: TGTGCCAGCAGTTTTGGGTTCGGGACTGAAGCTTTCTTT
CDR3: CASSFGFGTEAFF

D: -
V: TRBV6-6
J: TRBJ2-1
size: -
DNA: TGTGCCAGCAGTCAGGGATTTCAACCCTACAATGAGCAGTTCTTC
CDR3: CASSQGFQPYNEQFF

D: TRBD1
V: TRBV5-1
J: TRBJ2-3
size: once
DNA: TGCGCCAGCAGTTTTACGACAGGGGACAGCACAGATACGCAGTATTTT
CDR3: CASSFTTGDSTDTQYF

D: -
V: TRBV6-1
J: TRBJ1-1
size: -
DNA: TGTGCCAGCAGTGATTTAGGGTACACTGAAGCTTTCTTT
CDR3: CASSDLGYTEAFF

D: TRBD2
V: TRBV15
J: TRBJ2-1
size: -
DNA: TGTGCCACCACTAGCGGGGGTTGGAATGAGCAGTTCTTC
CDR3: CATTSGGWNEQFF

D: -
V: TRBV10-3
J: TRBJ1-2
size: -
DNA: TGTGCCATCAGTGATCCAGGACAAGACTATGGCTACACCTTC
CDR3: CAISDPGQDYGYTF

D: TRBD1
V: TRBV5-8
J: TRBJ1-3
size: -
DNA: TGTGCCAGCAGCTACTTCCAGGGGGCGACCGGAAACACCATATATTTT
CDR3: CASSYFQGATGNTIYF

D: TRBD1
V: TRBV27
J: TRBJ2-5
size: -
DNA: TGTGCCAGCAATAGACAGGGGGAAGAGACCCAGTACTTC
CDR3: CASNRQGEETQYF

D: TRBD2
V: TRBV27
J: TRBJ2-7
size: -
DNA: TGTGCCAGCAGTTTATCGATCAGGGTAGCGGGCCACGAGCAGTACTTC
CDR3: CASSLSIRVAGHEQYF

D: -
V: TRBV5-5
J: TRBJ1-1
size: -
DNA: TGTGCCAGCAGCTTGGACATCCTCGCTGAAGCTTTCTTT
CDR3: CASSLDILAEAFF

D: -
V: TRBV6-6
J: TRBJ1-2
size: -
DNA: TGTGCCAGCACCGCCGGGGCAACTAACTATGGCTACACCTTC
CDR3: CASTAGATNYGYTF

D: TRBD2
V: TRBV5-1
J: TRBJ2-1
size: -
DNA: TGCGCCAGCGGACGCGGGGGGCACAATGAGCAGTTCTTC
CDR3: CASGRGGHNEQFF

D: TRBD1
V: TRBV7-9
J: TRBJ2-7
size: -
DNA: TGTGCCAGCAGCCCTGGGACAGGGCTCCTAGGCGAGCAGTACTTC
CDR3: CASSPGTGLLGEQYF

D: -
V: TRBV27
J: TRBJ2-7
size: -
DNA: TGTGCCAGCAGTTCCCCGGCAGGGGGGATCAACGAGCAGTACTTC
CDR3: CASSSPAGGINEQYF

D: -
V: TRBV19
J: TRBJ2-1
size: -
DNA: TGTGCCAGTAGTATAGACGGCAGGTTAGAGCAGTTCTTC
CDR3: CASSIDGRLEQFF